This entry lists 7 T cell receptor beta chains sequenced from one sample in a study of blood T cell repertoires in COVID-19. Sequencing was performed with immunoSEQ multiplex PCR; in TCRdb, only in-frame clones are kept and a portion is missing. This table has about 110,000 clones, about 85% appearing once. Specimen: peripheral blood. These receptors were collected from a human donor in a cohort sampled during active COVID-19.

CDR3 residues: CASSPGGSYEQYF. CDR3 DNA sequence: TGTGCCAGCAGTCCGGGGGGTTCCTACGAGCAGTACTTC. The chain combines TRBV7-9 with TRBJ2-7; 7 nucleotides align to TRBD2. Unmatched junction bases numbered 3, after V lost 6 bases and J lost 1 base. Germline CDR1 is SEHNR and CDR2 is FQNEAQ (reference sequence). CDR3 length: 13 amino acids.

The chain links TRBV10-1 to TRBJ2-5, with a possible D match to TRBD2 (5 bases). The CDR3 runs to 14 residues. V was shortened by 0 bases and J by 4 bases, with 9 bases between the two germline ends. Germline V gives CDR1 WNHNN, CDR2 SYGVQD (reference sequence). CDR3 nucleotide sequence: TGCGCCAGCAGTGAGTCGACGGGGATAGAGACCCAGTACTTC. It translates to CASSESTGIETQYF.

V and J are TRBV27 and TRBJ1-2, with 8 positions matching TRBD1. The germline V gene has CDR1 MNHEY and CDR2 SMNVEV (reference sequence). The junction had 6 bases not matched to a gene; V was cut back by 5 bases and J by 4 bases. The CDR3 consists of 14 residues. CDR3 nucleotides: TGTGCCAGCAGTCCCGACAGGGGACTCTATGGCTACACCTTC. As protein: CASSPDRGLYGYTF.

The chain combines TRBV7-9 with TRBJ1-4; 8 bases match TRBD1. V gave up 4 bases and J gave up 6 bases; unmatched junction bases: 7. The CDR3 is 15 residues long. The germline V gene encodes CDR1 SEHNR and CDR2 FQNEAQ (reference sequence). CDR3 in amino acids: CASSSTGTGYEKLFF. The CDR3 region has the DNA TGTGCCAGCAGCTCGACAGGGACAGGTTATGAAAAACTGTTTTTT.

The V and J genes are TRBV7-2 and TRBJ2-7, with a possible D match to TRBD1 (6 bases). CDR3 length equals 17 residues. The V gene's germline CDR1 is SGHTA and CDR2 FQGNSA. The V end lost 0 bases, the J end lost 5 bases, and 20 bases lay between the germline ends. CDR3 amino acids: CASSLALGAYRVNEQYF. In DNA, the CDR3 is TGTGCCAGCAGCTTAGCGCTGGGGGCTTACCGAGTGAACGAGCAGTACTTC.

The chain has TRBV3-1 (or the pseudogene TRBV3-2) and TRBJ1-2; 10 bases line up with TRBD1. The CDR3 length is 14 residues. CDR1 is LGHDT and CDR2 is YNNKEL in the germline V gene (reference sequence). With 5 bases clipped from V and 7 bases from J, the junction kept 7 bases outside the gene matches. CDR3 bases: TGTGCCAGCAGCGAGGGGACAGGGGTTTTTGGCTACACCTTC. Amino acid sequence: CASSEGTGVFGYTF.

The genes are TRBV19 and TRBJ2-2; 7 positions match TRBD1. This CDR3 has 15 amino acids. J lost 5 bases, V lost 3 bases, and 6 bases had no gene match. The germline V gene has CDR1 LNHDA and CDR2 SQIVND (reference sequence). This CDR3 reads CASSIHRGGTGELFF. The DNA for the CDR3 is TGTGCCAGTAGTATCCACAGGGGTGGTACCGGGGAGCTGTTTTTT.